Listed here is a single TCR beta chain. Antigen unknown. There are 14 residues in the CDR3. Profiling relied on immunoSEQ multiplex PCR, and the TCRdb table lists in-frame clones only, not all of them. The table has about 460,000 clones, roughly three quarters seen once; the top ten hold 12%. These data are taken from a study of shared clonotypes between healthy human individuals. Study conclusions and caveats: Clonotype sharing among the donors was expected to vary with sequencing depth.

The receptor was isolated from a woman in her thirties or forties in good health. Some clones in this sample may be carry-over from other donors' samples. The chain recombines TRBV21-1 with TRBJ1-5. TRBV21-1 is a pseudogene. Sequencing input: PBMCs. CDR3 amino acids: CASVGHASNQPQHF. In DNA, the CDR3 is TGTGCCAGCGTCGGGCACGCAAGCAATCAGCCCCAGCATTTT.